Below are 32 T cell receptor beta chains sequenced from a single sample in a study of T cells in Graves' hyperthyroidism and ophthalmopathy. The source material, RNA transcripts, was used to amplify TCR beta CDR3 regions. Initially, a first-round RT-PCR of the TCR CDR3 employed the HTBI primer set. In TCRdb, the multiplex PCR reads were re-called with MiXCR into one record per CDR3 protein. Seen here are a few hundred thousand distinct CDR3 sequences, approximately 15% observed once, and the top ten hold more than 3%. Material for sequencing was blood. The receptors shown here come from a woman in her thirties or forties with Graves' ophthalmopathy.

Remarks on this clonotype: A much larger clone sits a single nucleotide away, making a read error possible. The final CDR3 position lacks the conserved phenylalanine or tryptophan, pointing to a likely read error. The chain combines TRBV18 with TRBJ2-1; D is undetermined. Germline CDR1 reads KGHSH; CDR2 reads LQKENI. The CDR3 runs to 15 residues. Trimming removed 1 base from V and 0 bases from J, with 7 bases in between. CDR3 loop: CASSPLKNSYNEQFL. In DNA, the CDR3 is TGTGCCAGCTCACCACTTAAGAACTCCTACAATGAGCAGTTCCTC.

This clonotype was picked up many times. The rearrangement joins TRBV7-2 to TRBJ2-1, with 7 bases identical to TRBD2. V was clipped by 1 base and J by 1 base; unmatched bases: 4. CDR3 size: 16 residues. From germline, CDR1 is SGHTA and CDR2 FQGNSA. The CDR3 is CASSLESGTSYNEQFF. In nucleotides, the CDR3 is TGTGCCAGCAGCTTAGAGAGCGGGACGTCCTACAATGAGCAGTTCTTC.

Only a few counts were recorded for this clonotype. V and J are TRBV4-2 and TRBJ1-5; D ambiguous. Germline CDR1 reads LGHNA; CDR2 reads YNFKEQ. Trimming removed 4 bases from V and 2 bases from J, with 18 bases in between. The CDR3 totals 17 residues. CDR3 sequence (DNA): TGTGCCAGCAGCCCCACCAACCAGCAAGCAGGCAATCAGCCCCAGCATTTT. This translates into CASSPTNQQAGNQPQHF.

The table lists this clonotype with a few counts. This rearrangement joins TRBV12-3 or TRBV12-4 to TRBJ2-2; D unclear. The CDR3 is 14 residues long. V was cut by 3 bases and J by 0 bases, with 5 bases left in between. The CDR3 is CASSFIANTGELFF. The CDR3 DNA follows: TGTGCCAGCAGTTTCATAGCGAACACCGGGGAGCTGTTTTTT.

The chain recombines TRBV2 with TRBJ1-6; D not certain. V gave up 7 bases and J gave up 6 bases, with 16 bases separating them. From germline, CDR1 is SNHLY and CDR2 FYNNEI. CDR3 length equals 15 residues. CDR3 nucleotide sequence: TGTGCCAGCAATCTCTTAACAAAAAGTAATTCACCCCTCCACTTT. Its protein product is CASNLLTKSNSPLHF.

This clonotype was seen many times. The V and J genes are TRBV12-3 or TRBV12-4 and TRBJ1-3, with D possibly TRBD1 on 5 matching bases. The length of the CDR3 is 14 residues. Trimming removed 5 bases at V and 2 bases at J, with 10 bases between. For the CDR3, the DNA is TGTGCCAGCAGTGACGGCAGGGCTGGAAACACCATATATTTT. Translating it yields CASSDGRAGNTIYF.

In its sample, this clonotype was seen many times. The chain couples TRBV18 to TRBJ1-1; 7 bases agree with TRBD1. In germline, CDR1 is KGHSH, CDR2 LQKENI. V lost 0 bases, J lost 0 bases, and 4 bases stayed unmatched. The CDR3 spans 16 residues. The CDR3 bases are TGTGCCAGCTCACCACCGGGAACAGGGGTGAACACTGAAGCTTTCTTT. Residues: CASSPPGTGVNTEAFF.

This clonotype was seen a handful of times. The chain employs TRBV19 and TRBJ1-1; D might be TRBD1 (6 bases). This CDR3 region has 15 residues. V lost 2 bases to trimming and J lost 1 base, with 11 bases between them. Germline V CDR1 and CDR2: LNHDA, SQIVND (reference sequence). The CDR3 nucleotides read TGTGCCAGTAGTATAAGGGGGACTCCGAACACTGAAGCTTTCTTT. Its translation is CASSIRGTPNTEAFF. The full variable domain, in which reference TRBV19 and TRBJ1-1 provide the parts outside the CDR3, is DGGITQSPKYLFRKEGQNVTLSCEQNLNHDAMYWYRQDPGQGLRLIYYSQIVNDFQKGDIAEGYSVSREKKESFPLTVTSAQKNPTAFYLCASSIRGTPNTEAFFGQGTRLTVV.

The chain employs TRBV5-1 and TRBJ2-7; possibly TRBD1 or TRBD2 for D (5 bases each). The germline gives CDR1 SGHRS, CDR2 YFSETQ. V lost 0 bases to trimming and J lost 0 bases, with 10 bases between them. CDR3 length: 15 residues. The CDR3 protein is CASSLVWGSSYEQYF. The CDR3 region has the DNA TGCGCCAGCAGCTTGGTTTGGGGGAGCTCCTACGAGCAGTACTTC.

In its sample, this clonotype was seen many times. The rearrangement joins TRBV7-8 to TRBJ2-6, with D perhaps matching TRBD1 or TRBD2 (5 bases each). The V end lost 1 base, the J end lost 0 bases, and 10 bases lay between the germline ends. CDR1 is SGHVS, CDR2 FQNEAQ, per germline. This CDR3 spans 17 amino acids. The CDR3 loop reads CASSLGRGRSGANVLTF. The CDR3 DNA reads TGTGCCAGCAGCTTAGGCCGGGGCCGCTCTGGGGCCAACGTCCTGACTTTC.

This clonotype was detected a few times. The rearrangement links TRBV9 to TRBJ1-5, with 7 nucleotides matching TRBD1. The CDR3 contains 15 residues. V was clipped by 0 bases and J by 5 bases; unmatched bases: 5. Germline CDR1 and CDR2: SGDLS and YYNGEE. This CDR3 reads CASSVGGGADQPQHF. CDR3 bases: TGTGCCAGCAGCGTAGGAGGGGGCGCGGATCAGCCCCAGCATTTT.

The sample holds many counts of this clonotype. The chain uses TRBV27 and TRBJ2-1; TRBD2 matches 7 bases. The length of the CDR3 is 15 residues. V shed 2 bases and J 3 bases; nucleotides not matched to a gene: 4. The germline V gene encodes CDR1 MNHEY and CDR2 SMNVEV (reference sequence). CDR3 residues: CASSLKLADYNEQFF. The CDR3 DNA reads TGTGCCAGCAGTTTAAAGCTAGCGGACTACAATGAGCAGTTCTTC.

This chain connects TRBV20-1 to TRBJ2-1; perhaps D is TRBD1 or TRBD2 (6 bases each). The germline CDR1 and CDR2 sequences are DFQATT and SNEGSKA (reference sequence). V lost 5 bases and J lost 4, with 15 bases in between. The CDR3 runs to 14 residues. The chain's CDR3 is CSAQGGLDYNEQFF. The CDR3 nucleotides are TGCAGTGCTCAAGGGGGACTCGATTACAATGAGCAGTTCTTC.

The chain carries TRBV29-1 and TRBJ2-7; 7 bases are shared with TRBD2. This CDR3 spans 14 amino acids. The germline V gene encodes CDR1 SQVTM and CDR2 ANQGSEA. V gave up 4 bases and J gave up 4 bases; unmatched junction bases: 10. The CDR3 coding sequence is TGCAGCGTTGGACGCCCGCAGGGAGGGTACGAGCAGTACTTC. Translation gives CSVGRPQGGYEQYF.

This clonotype has only a few counts. This chain uses TRBV10-3 with TRBJ2-3; D may correspond to TRBD1 or TRBD2 (6 bases each). The CDR3 runs 15 residues. The V gene's germline CDR1 is ENHRY and CDR2 SYGVKD. V gave up 7 bases and J gave up 4 bases, with 18 bases separating them. CDR3 protein: CAINAGHSNPDTQYF. The DNA for the CDR3 is TGTGCCATCAACGCGGGACACTCGAACCCAGATACGCAGTATTTT.

V usage is TRBV18 and J usage is TRBJ1-4; D not certain. The CDR3 sequence is 15 residues long. V was cut by 3 bases and J by 3 bases, with 11 bases left in between. CDR1 and CDR2 (germline): KGHSH, LQKENI. The chain's CDR3 is CASSPGRAPNEKLFF. The CDR3 DNA sequence: TGTGCCAGCTCACCGGGCCGGGCCCCTAATGAAAAACTGTTTTTT.

This clonotype showed up many times. The rearrangement uses TRBV20-1 and TRBJ1-6; D remains unclear. There are 13 residues in the CDR3. V was trimmed by 1 base and J by 9 bases, leaving 10 bases between them. Germline lookup yields CDR1 DFQATT and CDR2 SNEGSKA (reference sequence). CDR3: CSARVSRGSPLHF. DNA for the CDR3: TGCAGTGCTAGAGTTTCACGGGGTTCACCCCTCCACTTT.

V gene TRBV20-1 combines with J gene TRBJ2-3, with D possibly being TRBD1 (6 bases). The CDR3 is 16 residues long. Germline V gene data show CDR1 as DFQATT and CDR2 as SNEGSKA (reference sequence). Trimming pared 4 bases from V and 5 bases from J, leaving 22 bases between. The CDR3 is CSATDSTGSTGDTQYF. The CDR3 nucleotides read TGCAGTGCTACAGACTCGACAGGTTCTACGGGAGATACGCAGTATTTT.

This clonotype was found a few times. V and J are TRBV5-1 and TRBJ2-3; D may be TRBD2 (5 bases). The germline gives CDR1 SGHRS, CDR2 YFSETQ. The CDR3 consists of 13 residues. The V and J ends lost 2 bases and 4 bases respectively, with 8 bases between them. CDR3 DNA: TGCGCCAGCAGCTTCACGCGGGCAGATACGCAGTATTTT. Translation: CASSFTRADTQYF. The whole variable domain, filled in from reference TRBV5-1 and TRBJ2-3, reads KAGVTQTPRYLIKTRGQQVTLSCSPISGHRSVSWYQQTPGQGLQFLFEYFSETQRNKGNFPGRFSGRQFSNSRSEMNVSTLELGDSALYLCASSFTRADTQYFGPGTRLTVL.

This clonotype was observed a handful of times. The chain combines TRBV29-1 with TRBJ2-1, with 7 nucleotides matching TRBD1. The germline V gene encodes CDR1 SQVTM and CDR2 ANQGSEA. The ends lost 6 bases at V and 9 bases at J; junction bases unmatched: 11. The CDR3 runs 13 residues. The CDR3 coding sequence is TGCAGCGTCGCCAGACAGGGTGACAGTGAGCAGTTCTTC. Residues: CSVARQGDSEQFF.

As concerns this clonotype: A single base separates this from a much larger clone, so it may be a read error. This chain joins TRBV3-1 and TRBJ1-2; no clear D. This CDR3 has 14 amino acids. The germline CDR1 and CDR2 sequences are LGHDT and YNNKEL (reference sequence). V shed 1 base and J shed 9 bases, with 15 bases lying between them. The CDR3 nucleotides read TGTGCCAGCAGCCAAGCCCCGGAAAGGCATTGCTACACCTTC. Translation: CASSQAPERHCYTF. Variable domain in full (rest from reference TRBV3-1 and TRBJ1-2): DTAVSQTPKYLVTQMGNDKSIKCEQNLGHDTMYWYKQDSKKFLKIMFSYNNKELIINETVPNRFSPKSPDKAHLNLHINSLELGDSAVYFCASSQAPERHCYTFGSGTRLTVV.

This clonotype appeared a few times. The chain uses TRBV20-1 and TRBJ2-3; no definite D call. V was trimmed by 6 bases and J by 3 bases, leaving 13 bases between them. Germline values: CDR1 DFQATT, CDR2 SNEGSKA (reference sequence). The CDR3 extends over 13 amino acids. The CDR3 here is CSAEAEVTDTQYF. In DNA form, the CDR3 reads TGCAGTGCCGAGGCGGAAGTGACAGATACGCAGTATTTT.

Many counts were recorded for this clonotype. The CDR3 protein is CASSYGQRDTEAFF. DNA of the CDR3: TGCGCCAGCAGCTACGGACAGCGGGACACTGAAGCTTTCTTT. This chain connects TRBV5-1 to TRBJ1-1; tentatively, D is TRBD1 (6 bases). There are 14 residues in the CDR3. CDR1 is SGHRS, CDR2 YFSETQ, per germline. V gave up 3 bases and J gave up 3 bases, with 12 bases separating them. Drawing the rest from reference TRBV5-1 and TRBJ1-1, the complete variable domain is KAGVTQTPRYLIKTRGQQVTLSCSPISGHRSVSWYQQTPGQGLQFLFEYFSETQRNKGNFPGRFSGRQFSNSRSEMNVSTLELGDSALYLCASSYGQRDTEAFFGQGTRLTVV.

This clonotype was detected a few times. This chain connects TRBV5-1 to TRBJ2-7; 11 bases fit TRBD1. The V gene's germline CDR1 is SGHRS and CDR2 YFSETQ. The CDR3 is 16 residues long. J gave up 5 bases and V 0 bases, and 7 bases lay outside the gene matches. DNA for the CDR3: TGCGCCAGCAGCTTGGCCGTTTTGGACAGGGGGCACGAGCAGTACTTC. This sequence encodes CASSLAVLDRGHEQYF.

This clonotype was counted at least ten times. This chain connects TRBV28 to TRBJ1-2; perhaps TRBD1 as D (6 bases). Trimming pared 8 bases from V and 6 bases from J, leaving 16 bases between. The CDR3 has 13 residues. The germline CDR1 and CDR2 sequences are MDHEN and SYDVKM. CDR3 DNA sequence: TGTGCCAGCGTTTTTGGGGGGCGCGATGGCTACACCTTC. Translation: CASVFGGRDGYTF.

The table lists this clonotype with many counts. The genes are TRBV6-1 and TRBJ2-2, with D maybe TRBD2 (5 bases). This CDR3 spans 15 amino acids. CDR1 and CDR2 (germline): MNHNS, SASEGT. V lost 6 bases and J lost 1, with 12 bases in between. CDR3 sequence (DNA): TGTGCCAGCAGACCCACTAGGCTGAACACCGGGGAGCTGTTTTTT. It is translated as CASRPTRLNTGELFF.

This clonotype was recorded only once. The CDR3 protein is CASSFYRDRGPGDTQYF. The DNA for the CDR3 is TGCGCCAGCAGCTTCTACCGGGACAGGGGGCCGGGAGATACGCAGTATTTT. The rearrangement joins TRBV5-1 to TRBJ2-3, with TRBD1 identical over 12 bases. V shed 2 bases, J shed 5 bases, and the junction held 9 bases outside the gene matches. The CDR3 is 17 residues long. In germline, CDR1 is SGHRS, CDR2 YFSETQ.

The chain uses TRBV10-2 and TRBJ2-5, with 7 bases that match TRBD1. The CDR3 runs to 14 residues. Trimming took 3 bases from V and 4 from J; bases not matched to a gene: 5. The V gene's germline CDR1 is WSHSY and CDR2 SAAADI. The CDR3 spells CASSEQGLGETQYF. For the CDR3, the DNA is TGCGCCAGCAGTGAACAGGGGTTGGGAGAGACCCAGTACTTC.

The chain has TRBV30 and TRBJ1-5; D is undetermined. The CDR3 contains 13 residues. Germline loops: CDR1 GTSNPN, CDR2 SVGIG (reference sequence). Trimming took 2 bases from V and 7 from J, leaving 12 bases between them. The CDR3 spells CAWSPGDFQPQHF. CDR3 nucleotide sequence: TGTGCCTGGAGTCCCGGGGATTTCCAGCCCCAGCATTTT.

This clonotype was detected ten times or more. The V and J genes are TRBV20-1 and TRBJ1-3; perhaps TRBD1 as D (5 bases). Germline assignment: CDR1 DFQATT and CDR2 SNEGSKA (reference sequence). The CDR3 is 13 amino acids. CDR3 DNA sequence: TGCGGGATACAGGAGAACTCTGGAAACACCATATATTTT. It translates to CGIQENSGNTIYF.

The rearrangement uses TRBV27 and TRBJ2-4; 10 bases fit TRBD2. V gave up 6 bases and J gave up 4 bases; unmatched junction bases: 9. This CDR3 has 16 residues. Germline-derived CDR1 and CDR2 are MNHEY and SMNVEV (reference sequence). This CDR3 is CASSNPRTSGKNIQYF. The CDR3 DNA reads TGTGCCAGCAGCAATCCCCGGACTAGCGGAAAAAACATTCAGTACTTC.

This clonotype was recorded many times. The J gene is TRBJ1-2, the V gene TRBV20-1, with 7 bases aligning to TRBD1. Germline-derived CDR1 and CDR2 are DFQATT and SNEGSKA (reference sequence). J gave up 3 bases and V 0 bases, and 10 bases lay outside the gene matches. CDR3 length equals 16 residues. The CDR3: CSARDLGRGVYYGYTF. The CDR3 bases are TGCAGTGCTAGAGATCTCGGCAGGGGGGTCTACTATGGCTACACCTTC.